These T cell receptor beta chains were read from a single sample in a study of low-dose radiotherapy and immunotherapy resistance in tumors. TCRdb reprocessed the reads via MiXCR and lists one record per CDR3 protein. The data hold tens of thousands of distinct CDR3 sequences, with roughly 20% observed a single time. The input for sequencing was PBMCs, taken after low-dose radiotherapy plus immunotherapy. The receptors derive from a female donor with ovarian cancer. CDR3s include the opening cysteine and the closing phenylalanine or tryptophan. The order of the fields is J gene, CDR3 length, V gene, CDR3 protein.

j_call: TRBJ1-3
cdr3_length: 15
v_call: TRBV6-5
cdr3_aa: CASRPSGSSGNTIYF

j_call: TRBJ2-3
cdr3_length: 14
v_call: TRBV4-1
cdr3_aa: CASSQGMGMDTQYF

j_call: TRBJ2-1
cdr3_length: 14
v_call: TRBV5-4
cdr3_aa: CASSSRDSYNEQFF

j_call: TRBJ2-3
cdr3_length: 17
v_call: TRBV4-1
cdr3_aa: CASSQDRSGGVTDTQYF

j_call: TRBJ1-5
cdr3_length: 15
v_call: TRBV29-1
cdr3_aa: CSARLGTGGNQPQHF

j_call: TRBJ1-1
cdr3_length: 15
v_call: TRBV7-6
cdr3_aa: CASSLGSVGNTEAFF

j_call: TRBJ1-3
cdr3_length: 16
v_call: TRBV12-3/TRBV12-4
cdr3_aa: CASSLKTVASGNTIYF

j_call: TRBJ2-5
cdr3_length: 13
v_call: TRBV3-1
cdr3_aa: CASSPTSRGTQYF

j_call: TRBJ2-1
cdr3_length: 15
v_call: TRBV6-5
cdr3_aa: CASSYDGTQGYEQFF

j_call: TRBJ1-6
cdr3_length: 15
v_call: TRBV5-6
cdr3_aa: CASSRGDRINSPLHF

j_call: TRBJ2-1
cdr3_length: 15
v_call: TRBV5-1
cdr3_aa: CASRLELVFYNEQFF

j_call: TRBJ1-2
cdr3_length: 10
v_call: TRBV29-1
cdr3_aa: CSVDRYGYTF

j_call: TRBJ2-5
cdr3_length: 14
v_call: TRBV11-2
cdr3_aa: CASSLVGLDETQYF

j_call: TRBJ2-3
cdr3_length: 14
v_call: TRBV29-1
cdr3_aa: CSVAGRGQHRGSHF

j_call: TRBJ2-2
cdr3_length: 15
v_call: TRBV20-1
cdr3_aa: CSASRPGVSTGELFF

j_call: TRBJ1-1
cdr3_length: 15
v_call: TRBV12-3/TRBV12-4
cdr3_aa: CASSPAGTPSTEAFF

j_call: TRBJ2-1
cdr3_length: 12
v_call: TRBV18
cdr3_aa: CASSPGGNEQFF

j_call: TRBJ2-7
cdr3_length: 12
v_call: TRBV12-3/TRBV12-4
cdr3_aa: CASKKSTYEQYF

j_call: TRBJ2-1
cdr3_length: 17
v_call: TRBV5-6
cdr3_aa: CASSPFGDIGSYNEQFF

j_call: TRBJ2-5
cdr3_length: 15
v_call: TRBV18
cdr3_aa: CASSPAWRGQETQYF

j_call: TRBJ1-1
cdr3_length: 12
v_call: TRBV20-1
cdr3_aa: CSASAWDTEAFF

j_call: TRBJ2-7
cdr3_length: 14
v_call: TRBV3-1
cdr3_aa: CASSPLDNDYEQYF